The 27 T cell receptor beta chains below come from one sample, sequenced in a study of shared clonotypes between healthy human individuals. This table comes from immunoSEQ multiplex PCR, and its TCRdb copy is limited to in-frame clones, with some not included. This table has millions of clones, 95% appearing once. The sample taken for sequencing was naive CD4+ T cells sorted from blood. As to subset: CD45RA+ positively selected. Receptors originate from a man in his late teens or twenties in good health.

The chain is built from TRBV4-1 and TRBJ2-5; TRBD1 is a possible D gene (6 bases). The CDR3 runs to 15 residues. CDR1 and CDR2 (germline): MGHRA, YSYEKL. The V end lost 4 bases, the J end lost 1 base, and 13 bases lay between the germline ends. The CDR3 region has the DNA TGCGCCAGCAGCCGCGGAACAGGGCCCCAAGAGACCCAGTACTTC. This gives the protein CASSRGTGPQETQYF.

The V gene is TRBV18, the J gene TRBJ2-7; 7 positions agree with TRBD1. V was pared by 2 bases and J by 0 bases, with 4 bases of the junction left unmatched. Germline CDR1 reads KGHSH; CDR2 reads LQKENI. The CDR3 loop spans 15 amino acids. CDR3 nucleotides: TGTGCCAGCTCACCAGCGACAGGGAGCTCCTACGAGCAGTACTTC. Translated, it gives CASSPATGSSYEQYF. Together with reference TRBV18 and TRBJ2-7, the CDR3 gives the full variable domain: NAGVMQNPRHLVRRRGQEARLRCSPMKGHSHVYWYRQLPEEGLKFMVYLQKENIIDESGMPKERFSAEFPKEGPSILRIQQVVRGDSAAYFCASSPATGSSYEQYFGPGTRLTVT.

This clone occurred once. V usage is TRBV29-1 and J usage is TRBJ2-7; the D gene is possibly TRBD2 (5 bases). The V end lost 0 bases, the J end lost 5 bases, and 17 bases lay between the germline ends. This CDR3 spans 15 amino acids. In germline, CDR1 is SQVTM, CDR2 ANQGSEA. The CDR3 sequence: CSVEDPGKVGHEQYF. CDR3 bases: TGCAGCGTTGAAGATCCGGGAAAGGTCGGCCACGAGCAGTACTTC.

The CDR3 DNA reads as TGCGCCAGCAGCCAAGAATTTGGCAGGTCCTCCTACGAGCAGTACTTC. Protein sequence: CASSQEFGRSSYEQYF. V is TRBV4-3 and J is TRBJ2-7; no firm D call. The CDR3 runs 16 residues. Trimming removed 0 bases from V and 0 bases from J, with 12 bases in between. Germline lookup yields CDR1 LGHNA and CDR2 YSLEER.

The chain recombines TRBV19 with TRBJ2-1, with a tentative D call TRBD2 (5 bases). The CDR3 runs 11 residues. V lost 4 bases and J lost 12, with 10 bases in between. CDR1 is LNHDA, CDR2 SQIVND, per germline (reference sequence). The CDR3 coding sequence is TGTGCCAGTAGTACCGGGATTGCGCAGTTCTTC. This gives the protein CASSTGIAQFF.

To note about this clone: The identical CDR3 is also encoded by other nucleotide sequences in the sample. The chain's CDR3 is CASSLGGGGSYEQYF. Here the CDR3 DNA reads TGTGCCAGCAGCTTAGGGGGCGGGGGCTCCTACGAGCAGTACTTC. V usage is TRBV7-2 and J usage is TRBJ2-7; 7 nucleotides line up with TRBD2. The CDR3 loop spans 15 amino acids. CDR1 is SGHTA and CDR2 is FQGNSA in the germline V gene. V was pared by 1 base and J by 0 bases, with 3 bases of the junction left unmatched.

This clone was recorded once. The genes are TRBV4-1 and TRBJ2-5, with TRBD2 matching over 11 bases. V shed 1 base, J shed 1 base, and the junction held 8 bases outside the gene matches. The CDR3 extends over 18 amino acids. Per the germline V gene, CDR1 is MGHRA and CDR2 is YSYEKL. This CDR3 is CASSQGLAGTPLQETQYF. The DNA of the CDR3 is TGCGCCAGCAGCCAAGGACTAGCGGGGACGCCCCTCCAAGAGACCCAGTACTTC.

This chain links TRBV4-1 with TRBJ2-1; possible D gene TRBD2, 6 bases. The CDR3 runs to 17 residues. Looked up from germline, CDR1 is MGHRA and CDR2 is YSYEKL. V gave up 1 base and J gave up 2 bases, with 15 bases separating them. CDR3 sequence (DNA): TGCGCCAGCAGCCAAGTGAATAGCGGCGGGCCCTACAATGAGCAGTTCTTC. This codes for CASSQVNSGGPYNEQFF.

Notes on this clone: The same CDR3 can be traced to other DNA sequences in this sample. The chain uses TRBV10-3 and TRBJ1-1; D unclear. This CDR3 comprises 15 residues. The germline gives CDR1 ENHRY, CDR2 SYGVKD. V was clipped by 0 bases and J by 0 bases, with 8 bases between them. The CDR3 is CAISESPGLNTEAFF. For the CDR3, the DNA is TGTGCCATCAGTGAGTCTCCTGGTCTGAACACTGAAGCTTTCTTT.

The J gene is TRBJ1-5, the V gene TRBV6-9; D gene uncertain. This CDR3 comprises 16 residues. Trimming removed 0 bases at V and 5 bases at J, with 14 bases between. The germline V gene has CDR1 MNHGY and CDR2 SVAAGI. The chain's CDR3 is CASSYSLGFGDQPQHF. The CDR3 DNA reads TGTGCCAGCAGTTATTCGTTGGGGTTTGGGGATCAGCCCCAGCATTTT.

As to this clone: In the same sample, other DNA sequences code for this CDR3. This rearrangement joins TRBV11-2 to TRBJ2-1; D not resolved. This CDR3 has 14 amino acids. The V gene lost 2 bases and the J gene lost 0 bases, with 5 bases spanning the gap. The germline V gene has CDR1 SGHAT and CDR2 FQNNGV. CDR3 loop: CASSLTSSYNEQFF. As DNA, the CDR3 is TGTGCCAGCAGCTTAACCAGCTCCTACAATGAGCAGTTCTTC.

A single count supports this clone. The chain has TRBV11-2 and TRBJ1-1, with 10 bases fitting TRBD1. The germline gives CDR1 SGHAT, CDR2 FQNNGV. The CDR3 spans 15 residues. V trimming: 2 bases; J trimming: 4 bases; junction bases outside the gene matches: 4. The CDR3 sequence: CASSLNGQGGTEAFF. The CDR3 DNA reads TGTGCCAGCAGCTTAAATGGACAGGGGGGCACTGAAGCTTTCTTT.

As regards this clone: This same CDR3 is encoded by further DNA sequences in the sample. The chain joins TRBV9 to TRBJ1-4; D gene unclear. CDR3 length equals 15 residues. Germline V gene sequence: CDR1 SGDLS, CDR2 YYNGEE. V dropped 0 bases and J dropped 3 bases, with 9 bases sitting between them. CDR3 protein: CASSVGGTANEKLFF. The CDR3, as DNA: TGTGCCAGCAGCGTAGGTGGTACGGCTAATGAAAAACTGTTTTTT.

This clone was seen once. The CDR3 DNA reads as TGCGCCAGCAGCCAAGGGACAGAACAAGAGACCCAGTACTTC. Translating it yields CASSQGTEQETQYF. The chain employs TRBV5-1 and TRBJ2-5; 7 bases fit TRBD1. V shed 4 bases, J shed 2 bases, and the junction held 5 bases outside the gene matches. Looked up from germline, CDR1 is SGHRS and CDR2 is YFSETQ. The CDR3 length is 14 residues.

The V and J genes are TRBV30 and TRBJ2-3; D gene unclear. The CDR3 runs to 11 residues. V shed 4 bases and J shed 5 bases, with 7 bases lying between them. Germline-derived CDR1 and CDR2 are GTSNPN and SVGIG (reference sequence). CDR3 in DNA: TGTGCCTGGACTGGGATAGATACGCAGTATTTT. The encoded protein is CAWTGIDTQYF.

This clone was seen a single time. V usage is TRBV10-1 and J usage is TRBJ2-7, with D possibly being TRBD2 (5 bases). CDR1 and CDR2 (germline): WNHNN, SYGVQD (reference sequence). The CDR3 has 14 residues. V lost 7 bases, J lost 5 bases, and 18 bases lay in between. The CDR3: CASTAGAAADEQYF. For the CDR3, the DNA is TGCGCCAGCACCGCCGGAGCGGCTGCCGACGAGCAGTACTTC.

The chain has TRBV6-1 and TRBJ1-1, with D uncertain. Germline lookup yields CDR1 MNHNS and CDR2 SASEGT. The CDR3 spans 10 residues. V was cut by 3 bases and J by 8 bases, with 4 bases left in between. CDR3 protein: CASSDREAFF. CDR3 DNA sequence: TGTGCCAGCAGTGACAGGGAAGCTTTCTTT.

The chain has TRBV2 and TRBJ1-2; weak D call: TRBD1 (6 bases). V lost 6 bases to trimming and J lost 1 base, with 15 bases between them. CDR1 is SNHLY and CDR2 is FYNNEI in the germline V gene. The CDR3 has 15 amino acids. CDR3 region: CASRRRTDHNYGYTF. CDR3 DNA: TGTGCCAGCAGGCGAAGGACAGACCATAACTATGGCTACACCTTC.

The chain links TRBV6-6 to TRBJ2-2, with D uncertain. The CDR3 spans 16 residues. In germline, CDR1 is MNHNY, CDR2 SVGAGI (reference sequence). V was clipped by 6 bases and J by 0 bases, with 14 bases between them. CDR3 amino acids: CASSPTTPANTGELFF. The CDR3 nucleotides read TGTGCCAGCAGCCCGACGACACCCGCGAACACCGGGGAGCTGTTTTTT.

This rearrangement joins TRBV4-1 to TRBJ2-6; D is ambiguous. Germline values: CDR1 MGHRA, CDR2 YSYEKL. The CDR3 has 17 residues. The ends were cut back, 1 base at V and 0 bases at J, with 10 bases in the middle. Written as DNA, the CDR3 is TGCGCCAGCAGCCAAGGCGCAGGCAACTCTGGGGCCAACGTCCTGACTTTC. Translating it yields CASSQGAGNSGANVLTF.

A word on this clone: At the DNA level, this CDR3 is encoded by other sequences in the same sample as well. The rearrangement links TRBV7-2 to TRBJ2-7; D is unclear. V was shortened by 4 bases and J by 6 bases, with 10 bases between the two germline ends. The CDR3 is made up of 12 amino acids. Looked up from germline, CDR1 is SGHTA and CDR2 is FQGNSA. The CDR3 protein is CASSSPGREQYF. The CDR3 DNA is TGTGCCAGCAGCTCTCCTGGTCGCGAGCAGTACTTC.

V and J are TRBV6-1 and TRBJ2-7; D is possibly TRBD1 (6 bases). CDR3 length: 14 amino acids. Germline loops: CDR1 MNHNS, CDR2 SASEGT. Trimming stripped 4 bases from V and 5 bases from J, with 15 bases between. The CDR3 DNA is TGTGCCAGCAGTGTACCGGACAGCACCCACGAGCAGTACTTC. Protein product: CASSVPDSTHEQYF.

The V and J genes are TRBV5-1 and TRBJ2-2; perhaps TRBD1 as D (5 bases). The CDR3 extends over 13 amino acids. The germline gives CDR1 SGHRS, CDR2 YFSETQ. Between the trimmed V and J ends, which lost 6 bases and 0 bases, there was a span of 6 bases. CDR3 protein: CASKDTNTGELFF. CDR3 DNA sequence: TGCGCCAGCAAGGACACGAACACCGGGGAGCTGTTTTTT. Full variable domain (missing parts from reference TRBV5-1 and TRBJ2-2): KAGVTQTPRYLIKTRGQQVTLSCSPISGHRSVSWYQQTPGQGLQFLFEYFSETQRNKGNFPGRFSGRQFSNSRSEMNVSTLELGDSALYLCASKDTNTGELFFGEGSRLTVL.

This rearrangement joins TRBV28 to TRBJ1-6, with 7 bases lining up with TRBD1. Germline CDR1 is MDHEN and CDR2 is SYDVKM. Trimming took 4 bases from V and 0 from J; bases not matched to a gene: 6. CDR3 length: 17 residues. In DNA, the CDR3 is TGTGCCAGCAGTTCCCAGGGGGGGAGCTCCTATAATTCACCCCTCCACTTT. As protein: CASSSQGGSSYNSPLHF. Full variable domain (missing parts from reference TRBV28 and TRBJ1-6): DVKVTQSSRYLVKRTGEKVFLECVQDMDHENMFWYRQDPGLGLRLIYFSYDVKMKEKGDIPEGYSVSREKKERFSLILESASTNQTSMYLCASSSQGGSSYNSPLHFGNGTRLTVT.

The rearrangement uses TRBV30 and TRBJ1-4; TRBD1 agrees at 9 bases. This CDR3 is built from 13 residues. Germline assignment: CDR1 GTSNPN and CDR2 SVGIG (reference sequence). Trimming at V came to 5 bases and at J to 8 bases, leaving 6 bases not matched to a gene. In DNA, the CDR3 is TGTGCCTGGGCCGGGACAGGGAGGGAAAAACTGTTTTTT. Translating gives CAWAGTGREKLFF.

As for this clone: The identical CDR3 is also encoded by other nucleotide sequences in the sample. The CDR3 coding sequence is TGTGCCAGCAGTCGACAGGCTAACTATGGCTACACCTTC. Protein: CASSRQANYGYTF. This rearrangement joins TRBV2 to TRBJ1-2, with D possibly being TRBD1 (6 bases). From germline, CDR1 is SNHLY and CDR2 FYNNEI. With 5 bases removed from V and 0 bases from J, the gap between germline ends came to 7 bases. The CDR3 spans 13 residues.

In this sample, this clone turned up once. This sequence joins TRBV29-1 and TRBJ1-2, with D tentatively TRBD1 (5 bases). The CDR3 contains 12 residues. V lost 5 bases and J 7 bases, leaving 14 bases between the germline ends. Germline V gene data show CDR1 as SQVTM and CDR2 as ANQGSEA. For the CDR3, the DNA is TGCAGCGTTTTCATTGGGCAGGGTGGCTACACCTTC. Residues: CSVFIGQGGYTF.